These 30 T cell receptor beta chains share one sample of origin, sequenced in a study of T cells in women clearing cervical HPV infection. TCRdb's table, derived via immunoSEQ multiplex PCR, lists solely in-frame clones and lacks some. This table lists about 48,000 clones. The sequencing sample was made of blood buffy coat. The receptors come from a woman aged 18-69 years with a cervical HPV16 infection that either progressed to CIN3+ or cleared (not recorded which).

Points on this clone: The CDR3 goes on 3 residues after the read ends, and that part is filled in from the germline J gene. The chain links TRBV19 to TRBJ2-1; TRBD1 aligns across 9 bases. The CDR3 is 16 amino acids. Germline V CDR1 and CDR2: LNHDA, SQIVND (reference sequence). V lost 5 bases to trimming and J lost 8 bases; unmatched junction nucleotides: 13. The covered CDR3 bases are TGTGCCAGTAGTGCGCCGGGACAGGGAACATTGGATGAG. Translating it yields CASSAPGQGTLDE. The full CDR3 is CASSAPGQGTLDEQFF.

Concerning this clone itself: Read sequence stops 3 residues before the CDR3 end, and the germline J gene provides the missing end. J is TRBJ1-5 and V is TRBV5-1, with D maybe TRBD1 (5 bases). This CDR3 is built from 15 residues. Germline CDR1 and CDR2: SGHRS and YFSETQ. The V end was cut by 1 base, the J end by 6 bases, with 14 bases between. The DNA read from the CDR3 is TGCGCCAGCAGCTTGAATACAGGCCAGACTCAGCCC. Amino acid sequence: CASSLNTGQTQP. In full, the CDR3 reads CASSLNTGQTQPQHF. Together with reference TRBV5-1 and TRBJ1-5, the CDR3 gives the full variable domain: KAGVTQTPRYLIKTRGQQVTLSCSPISGHRSVSWYQQTPGQGLQFLFEYFSETQRNKGNFPGRFSGRQFSNSRSEMNVSTLELGDSALYLCASSLNTGQTQPQHFGDGTRLSIL.

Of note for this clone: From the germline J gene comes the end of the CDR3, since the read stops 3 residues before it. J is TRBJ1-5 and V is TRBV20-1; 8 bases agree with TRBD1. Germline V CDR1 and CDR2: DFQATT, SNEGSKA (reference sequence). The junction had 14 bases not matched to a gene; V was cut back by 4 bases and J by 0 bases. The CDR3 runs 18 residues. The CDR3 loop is CSAIHRRTGSGSNQPQHF. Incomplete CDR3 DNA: TGCAGTGCTATTCATCGGAGGACAGGGTCGGGTAGCAATCAGCCC.

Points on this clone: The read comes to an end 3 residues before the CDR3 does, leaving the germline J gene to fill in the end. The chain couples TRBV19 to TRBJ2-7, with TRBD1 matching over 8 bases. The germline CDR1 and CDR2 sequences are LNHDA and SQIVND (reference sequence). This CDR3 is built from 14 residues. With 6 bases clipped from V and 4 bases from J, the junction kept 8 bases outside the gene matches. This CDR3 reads CASSPGQAGYEQYF. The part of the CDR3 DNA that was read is TGTGCCAGTAGCCCGGGACAGGCGGGTTACGAG.

The covered CDR3 bases are TGTGCCAGCAGTGAAGGACAGGGGCGAAGGACAGATACG. Its protein product is CASSEGQGRRTDT. In full, the CDR3 reads CASSEGQGRRTDTQYF. The J gene is TRBJ2-3, the V gene TRBV6-1; TRBD1 aligns across 8 bases. With the read ending 3 residues before the CDR3 end, the germline J gene is used to fill in that end. V dropped 1 base and J dropped 3; count of bases not matched to a gene: 6. CDR1 is MNHNS, CDR2 SASEGT, per germline. The CDR3 covers 16 residues.

The CDR3 loop reads CSAWTDLNNEQFF. Partial CDR3 DNA: TGCAGCGCATGGACAGACCTGAACAATGAG. The chain combines TRBV29-1 with TRBJ2-1; D possibly corresponds to TRBD1 (6 bases). The read terminates 3 residues before the CDR3 end, so the remaining end is supplied by the germline J gene. Trimming cost V 7 bases and J 5 bases, with 15 bases left between them. CDR1 is SQVTM and CDR2 is ANQGSEA in the germline V gene. This CDR3 comprises 13 residues.

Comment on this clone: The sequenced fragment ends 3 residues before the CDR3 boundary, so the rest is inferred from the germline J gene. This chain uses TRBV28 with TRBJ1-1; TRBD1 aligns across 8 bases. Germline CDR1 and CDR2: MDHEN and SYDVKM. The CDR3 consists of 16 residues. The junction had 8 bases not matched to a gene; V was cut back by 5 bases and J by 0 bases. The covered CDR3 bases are TGTGCCAGCAGTCTCCTGCAGGGGGCGCTGAACACTGAA. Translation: CASSLLQGALNTE. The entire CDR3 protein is CASSLLQGALNTEAFF.

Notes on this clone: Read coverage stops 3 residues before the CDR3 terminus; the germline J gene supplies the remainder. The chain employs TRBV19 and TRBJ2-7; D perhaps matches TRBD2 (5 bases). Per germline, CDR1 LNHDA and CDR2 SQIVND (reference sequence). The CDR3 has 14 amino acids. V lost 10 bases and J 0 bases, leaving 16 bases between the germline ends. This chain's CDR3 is CATGNGGSSYEQYF. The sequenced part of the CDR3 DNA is TGTGCCACCGGAAACGGCGGGTCCTCCTACGAG.

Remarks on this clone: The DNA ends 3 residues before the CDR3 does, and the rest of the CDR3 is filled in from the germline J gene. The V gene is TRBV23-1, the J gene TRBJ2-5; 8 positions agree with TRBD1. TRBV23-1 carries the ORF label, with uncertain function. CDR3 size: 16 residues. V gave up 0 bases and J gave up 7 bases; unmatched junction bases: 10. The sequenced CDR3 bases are TGCGCCAGCAGTCAATCGGCCAGGGGGCGGGTTGTGACC. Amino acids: CASSQSARGRVVT. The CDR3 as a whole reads CASSQSARGRVVTQYF.

The CDR3 bases that were read are TGTGCCAGCAGCTTGGCGGGAGTAGGTGCAGATACG. Residues: CASSLAGVGADT. The complete CDR3 sequence is CASSLAGVGADTQYF. The genes are TRBV7-9 and TRBJ2-3; 7 nucleotides align to TRBD2. The read ends 3 residues before the CDR3 terminus; that terminus is restored from the germline J gene. V dropped 3 bases and J dropped 4; count of bases not matched to a gene: 7. Germline CDR1 and CDR2: SEHNR and FQNEAQ (reference sequence). There are 15 residues in the CDR3.

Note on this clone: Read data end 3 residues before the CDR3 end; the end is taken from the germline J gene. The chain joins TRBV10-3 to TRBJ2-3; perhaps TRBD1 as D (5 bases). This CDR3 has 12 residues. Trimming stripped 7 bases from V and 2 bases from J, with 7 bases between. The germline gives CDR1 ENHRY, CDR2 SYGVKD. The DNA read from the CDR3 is TGTGCCATCAAGGGGCCCACAGATACG. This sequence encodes CAIKGPTDT. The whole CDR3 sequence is CAIKGPTDTQYF.

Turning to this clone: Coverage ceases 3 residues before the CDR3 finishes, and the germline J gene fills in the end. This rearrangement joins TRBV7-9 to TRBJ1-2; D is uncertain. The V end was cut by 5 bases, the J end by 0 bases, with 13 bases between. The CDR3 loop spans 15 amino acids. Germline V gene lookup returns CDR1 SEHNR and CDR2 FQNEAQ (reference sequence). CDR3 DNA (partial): TGTGCCAGCAGCCCGATGTCTCCAGCTAACTATGGC. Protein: CASSPMSPANYG. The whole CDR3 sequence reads CASSPMSPANYGYTF.

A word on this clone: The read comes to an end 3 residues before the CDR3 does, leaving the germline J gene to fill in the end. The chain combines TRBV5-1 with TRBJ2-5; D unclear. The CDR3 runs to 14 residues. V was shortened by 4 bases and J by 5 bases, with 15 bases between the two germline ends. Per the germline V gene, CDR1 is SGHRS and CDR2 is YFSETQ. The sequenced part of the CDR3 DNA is TGCGCCAGCAGCCCCGACGGGTCGAGGGAGACC. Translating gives CASSPDGSRET. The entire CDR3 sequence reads CASSPDGSRETQYF.

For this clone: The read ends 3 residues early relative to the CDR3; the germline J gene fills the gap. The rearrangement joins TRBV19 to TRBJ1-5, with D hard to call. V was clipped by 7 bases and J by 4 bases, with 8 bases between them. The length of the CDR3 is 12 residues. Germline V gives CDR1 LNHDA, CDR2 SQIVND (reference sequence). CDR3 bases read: TGTGCCAGTAAGAGGGTGAATCAGCCC. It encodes CASKRVNQP. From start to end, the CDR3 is CASKRVNQPQHF. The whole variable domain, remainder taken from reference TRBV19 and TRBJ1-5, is DGGITQSPKYLFRKEGQNVTLSCEQNLNHDAMYWYRQDPGQGLRLIYYSQIVNDFQKGDIAEGYSVSREKKESFPLTVTSAQKNPTAFYLCASKRVNQPQHFGDGTRLSIL.

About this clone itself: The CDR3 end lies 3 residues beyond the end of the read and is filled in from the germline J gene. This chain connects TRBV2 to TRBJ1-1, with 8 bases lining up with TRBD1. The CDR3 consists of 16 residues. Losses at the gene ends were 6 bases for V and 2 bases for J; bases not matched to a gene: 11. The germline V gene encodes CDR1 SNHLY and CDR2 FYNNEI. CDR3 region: CASSATGQGPNTEAFF. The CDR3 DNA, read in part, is TGTGCCAGCAGCGCAACCGGACAGGGCCCCAACACTGAA.

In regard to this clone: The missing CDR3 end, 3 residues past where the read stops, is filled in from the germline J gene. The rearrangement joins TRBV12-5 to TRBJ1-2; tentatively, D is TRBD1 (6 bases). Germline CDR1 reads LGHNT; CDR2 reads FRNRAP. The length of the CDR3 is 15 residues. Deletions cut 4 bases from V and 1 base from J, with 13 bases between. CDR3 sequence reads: CASGSTDSNNYGYTF. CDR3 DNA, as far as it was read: TGTGCTAGTGGTTCAACGGACAGTAATAACTATGGC.

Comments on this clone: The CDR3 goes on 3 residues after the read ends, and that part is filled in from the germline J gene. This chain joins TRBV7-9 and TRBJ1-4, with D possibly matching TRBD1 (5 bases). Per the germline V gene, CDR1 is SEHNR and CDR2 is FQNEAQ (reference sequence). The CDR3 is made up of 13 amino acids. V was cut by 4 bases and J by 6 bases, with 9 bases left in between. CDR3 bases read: TGTGCCAGCAGCTCGCAGGGTTATGAAAAA. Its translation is CASSSQGYEK. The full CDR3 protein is CASSSQGYEKLFF.

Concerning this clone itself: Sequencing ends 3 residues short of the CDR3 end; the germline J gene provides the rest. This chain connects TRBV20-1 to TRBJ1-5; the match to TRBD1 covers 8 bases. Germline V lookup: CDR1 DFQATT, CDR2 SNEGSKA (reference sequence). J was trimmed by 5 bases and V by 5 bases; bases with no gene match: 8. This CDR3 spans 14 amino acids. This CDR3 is CSAGQGREHQPQHF. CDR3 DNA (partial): TGCAGTGCTGGACAGGGTCGGGAACATCAGCCC.

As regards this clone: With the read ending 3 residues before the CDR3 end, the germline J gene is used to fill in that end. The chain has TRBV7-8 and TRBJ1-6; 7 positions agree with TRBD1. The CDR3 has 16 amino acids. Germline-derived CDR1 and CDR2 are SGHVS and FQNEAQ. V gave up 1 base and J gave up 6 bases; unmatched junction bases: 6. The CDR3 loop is CASSLVPTGVNSPLHF. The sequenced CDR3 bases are TGTGCCAGCAGCTTAGTCCCTACAGGGGTTAATTCACCC.

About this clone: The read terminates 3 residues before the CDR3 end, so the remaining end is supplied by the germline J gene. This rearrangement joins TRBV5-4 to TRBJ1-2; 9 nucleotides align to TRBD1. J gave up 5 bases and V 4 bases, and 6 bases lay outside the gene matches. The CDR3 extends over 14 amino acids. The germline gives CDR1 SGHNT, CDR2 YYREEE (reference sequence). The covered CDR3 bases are TGTGCCAGCAGCATGGACAGGGGCGGATATGGC. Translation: CASSMDRGGYG. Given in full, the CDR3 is CASSMDRGGYGYTF.

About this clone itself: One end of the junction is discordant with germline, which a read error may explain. The CDR3: CASSQDHAGDEQYF. Incomplete CDR3 DNA: TGCGCCAGCAGCCAAGACCATGCCGGTGACGAG. The V gene is TRBV4-2, the J gene TRBJ2-7; D is ambiguous. The CDR3 end is not reached by the read, which stops 3 residues before it; the germline J gene fills it in. Germline CDR1 and CDR2: LGHNA and YNFKEQ. The CDR3 loop spans 14 amino acids.

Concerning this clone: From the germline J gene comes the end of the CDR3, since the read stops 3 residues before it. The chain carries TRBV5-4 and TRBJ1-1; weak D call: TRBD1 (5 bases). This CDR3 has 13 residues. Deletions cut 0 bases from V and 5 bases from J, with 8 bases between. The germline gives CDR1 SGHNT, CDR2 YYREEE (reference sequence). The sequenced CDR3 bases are TGTGCCAGCAGCTTGGTTCGGGGGACTGAA. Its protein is CASSLVRGTE. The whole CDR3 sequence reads CASSLVRGTEAFF.

CDR3 DNA, as far as it was read: TGTGCCAGCAGCGTAGTAGGGGTACTAGCAAATGAG. This sequence encodes CASSVVGVLANE. Given in full, the CDR3 is CASSVVGVLANEQFF. The rearrangement uses TRBV9 and TRBJ2-1, with TRBD2 as a possible D gene (6 bases). The missing CDR3 end, 3 residues past where the read stops, is filled in from the germline J gene. Trimming shortened V by 0 bases and J by 7 bases, and 14 bases separated the two germline ends. The CDR3 runs to 15 residues. In germline, CDR1 is SGDLS, CDR2 YYNGEE.

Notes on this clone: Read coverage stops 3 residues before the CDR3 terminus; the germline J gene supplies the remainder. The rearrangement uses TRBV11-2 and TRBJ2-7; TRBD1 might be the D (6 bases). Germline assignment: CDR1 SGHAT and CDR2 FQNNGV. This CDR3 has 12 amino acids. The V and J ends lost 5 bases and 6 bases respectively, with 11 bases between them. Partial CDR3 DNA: TGTGCCAGCAGCCAGCAGGGGACCGAG. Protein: CASSQQGTE. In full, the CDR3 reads CASSQQGTEQYF.

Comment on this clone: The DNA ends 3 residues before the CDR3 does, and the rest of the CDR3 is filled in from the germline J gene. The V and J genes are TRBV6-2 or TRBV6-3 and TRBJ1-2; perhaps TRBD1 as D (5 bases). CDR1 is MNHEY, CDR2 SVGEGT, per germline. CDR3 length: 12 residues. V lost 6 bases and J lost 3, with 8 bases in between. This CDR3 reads CASSPGYYGYTF. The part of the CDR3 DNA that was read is TGTGCCAGCAGCCCAGGGTACTATGGC.

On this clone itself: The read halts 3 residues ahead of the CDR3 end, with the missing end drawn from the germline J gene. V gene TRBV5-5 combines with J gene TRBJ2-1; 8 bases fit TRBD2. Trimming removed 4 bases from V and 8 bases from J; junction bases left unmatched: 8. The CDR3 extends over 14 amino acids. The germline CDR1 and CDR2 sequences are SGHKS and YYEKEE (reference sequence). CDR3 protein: CASSDGTSLYEQFF. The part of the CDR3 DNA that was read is TGTGCCAGCAGCGACGGGACTAGTCTATATGAG.

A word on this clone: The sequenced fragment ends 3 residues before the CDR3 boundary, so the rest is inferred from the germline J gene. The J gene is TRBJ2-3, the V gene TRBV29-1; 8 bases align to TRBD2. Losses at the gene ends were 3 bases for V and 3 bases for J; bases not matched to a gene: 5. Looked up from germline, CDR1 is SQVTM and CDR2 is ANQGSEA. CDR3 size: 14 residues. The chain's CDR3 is CSVETSGSTDTQYF. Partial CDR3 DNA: TGCAGCGTTGAGACCAGCGGGAGTACAGATACG.

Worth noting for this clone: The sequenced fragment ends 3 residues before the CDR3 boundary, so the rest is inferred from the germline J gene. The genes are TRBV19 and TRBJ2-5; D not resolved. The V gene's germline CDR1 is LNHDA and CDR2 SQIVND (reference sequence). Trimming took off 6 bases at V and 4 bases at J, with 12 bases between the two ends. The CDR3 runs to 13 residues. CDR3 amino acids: CASSSSLSETQYF. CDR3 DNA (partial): TGTGCCAGTAGCTCGTCTTTGTCAGAGACC.

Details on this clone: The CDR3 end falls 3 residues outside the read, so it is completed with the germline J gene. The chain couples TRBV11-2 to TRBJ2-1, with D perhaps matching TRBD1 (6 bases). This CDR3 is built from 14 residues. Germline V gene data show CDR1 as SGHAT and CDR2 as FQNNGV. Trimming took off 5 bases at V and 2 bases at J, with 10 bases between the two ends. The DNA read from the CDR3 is TGTGCCAGCAGCAGGGGGTTTCCCTACAATGAG. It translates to CASSRGFPYNE. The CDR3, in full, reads CASSRGFPYNEQFF.

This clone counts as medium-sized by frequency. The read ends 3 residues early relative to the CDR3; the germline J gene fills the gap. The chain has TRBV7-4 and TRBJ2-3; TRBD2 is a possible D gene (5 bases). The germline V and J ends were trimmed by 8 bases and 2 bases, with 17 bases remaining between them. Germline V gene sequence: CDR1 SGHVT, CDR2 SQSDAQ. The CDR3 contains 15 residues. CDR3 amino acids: CASSSSGVDTDTQYF. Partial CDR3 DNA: TGTGCCAGCTCCTCTTCCGGGGTCGACACAGATACG.